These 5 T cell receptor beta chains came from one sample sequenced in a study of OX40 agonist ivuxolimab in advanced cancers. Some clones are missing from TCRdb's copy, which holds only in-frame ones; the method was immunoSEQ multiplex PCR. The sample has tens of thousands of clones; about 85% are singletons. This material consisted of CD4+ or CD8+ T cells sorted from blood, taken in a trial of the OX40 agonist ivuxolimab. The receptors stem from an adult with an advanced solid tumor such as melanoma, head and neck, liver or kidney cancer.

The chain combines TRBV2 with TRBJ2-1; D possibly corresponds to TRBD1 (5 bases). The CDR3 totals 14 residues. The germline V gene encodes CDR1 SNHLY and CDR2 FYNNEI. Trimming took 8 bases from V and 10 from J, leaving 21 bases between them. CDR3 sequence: CASRVAQVEREQFF. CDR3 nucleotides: TGTGCCAGCCGGGTGGCACAGGTAGAAAGGGAGCAGTTCTTC. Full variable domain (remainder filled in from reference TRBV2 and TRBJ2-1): EPEVTQTPSHQVTQMGQEVILRCVPISNHLYFYWYRQILGQKVEFLVSFYNNEISEKSEIFDDQFSVERPDGSNFTLKIRSTKLEDSAMYFCASRVAQVEREQFFGPGTRLTVL.

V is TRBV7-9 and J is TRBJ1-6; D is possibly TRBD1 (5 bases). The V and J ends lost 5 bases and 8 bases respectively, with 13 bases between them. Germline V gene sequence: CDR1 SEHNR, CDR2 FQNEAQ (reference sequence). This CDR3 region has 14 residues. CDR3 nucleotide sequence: TGTGCCAGCAGCCCCGAGGGGCGGGATTCACCCCTCCACTTT. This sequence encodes CASSPEGRDSPLHF.

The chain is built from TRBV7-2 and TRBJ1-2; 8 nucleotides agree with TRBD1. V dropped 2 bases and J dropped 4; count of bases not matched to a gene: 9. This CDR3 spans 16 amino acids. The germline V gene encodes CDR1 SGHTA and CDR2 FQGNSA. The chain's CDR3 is CASSLFRGRSGYGYTF. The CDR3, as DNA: TGTGCCAGCAGCTTATTCAGGGGGCGTTCTGGCTATGGCTACACCTTC.

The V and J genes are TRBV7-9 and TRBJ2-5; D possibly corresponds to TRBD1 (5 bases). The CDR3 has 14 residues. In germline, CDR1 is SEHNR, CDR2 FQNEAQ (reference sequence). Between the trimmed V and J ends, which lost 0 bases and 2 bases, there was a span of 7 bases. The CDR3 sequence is CASSLAQAQETQYF. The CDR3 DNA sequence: TGTGCCAGCAGCTTAGCACAGGCTCAAGAGACCCAGTACTTC.

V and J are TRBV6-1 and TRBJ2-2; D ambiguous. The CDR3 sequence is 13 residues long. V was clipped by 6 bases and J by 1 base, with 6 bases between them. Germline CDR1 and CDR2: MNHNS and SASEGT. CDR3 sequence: CASSGWNTGELFF. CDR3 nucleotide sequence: TGTGCCAGCAGCGGCTGGAACACCGGGGAGCTGTTTTTT.